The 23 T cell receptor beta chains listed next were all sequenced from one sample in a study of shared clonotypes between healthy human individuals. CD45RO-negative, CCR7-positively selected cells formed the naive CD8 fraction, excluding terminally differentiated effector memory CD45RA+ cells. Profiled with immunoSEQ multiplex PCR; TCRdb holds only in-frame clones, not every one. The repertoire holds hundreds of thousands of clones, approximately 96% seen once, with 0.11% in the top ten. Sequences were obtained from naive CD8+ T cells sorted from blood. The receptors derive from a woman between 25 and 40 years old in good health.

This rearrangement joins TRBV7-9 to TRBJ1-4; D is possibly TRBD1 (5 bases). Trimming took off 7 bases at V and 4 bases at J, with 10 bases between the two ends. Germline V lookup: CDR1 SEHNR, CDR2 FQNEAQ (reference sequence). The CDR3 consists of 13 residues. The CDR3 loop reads CASTGQYNEKLFF. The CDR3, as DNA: TGTGCCAGCACGGGGCAGTATAATGAAAAACTGTTTTTT. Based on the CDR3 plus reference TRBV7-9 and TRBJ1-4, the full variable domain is DTGVSQNPRHKITKRGQNVTFRCDPISEHNRLYWYRQTLGQGPEFLTYFQNEAQLEKSRLLSDRFSAERPKGSFSTLEIQRTEQGDSAMYLCASTGQYNEKLFFGSGTQLSVL.

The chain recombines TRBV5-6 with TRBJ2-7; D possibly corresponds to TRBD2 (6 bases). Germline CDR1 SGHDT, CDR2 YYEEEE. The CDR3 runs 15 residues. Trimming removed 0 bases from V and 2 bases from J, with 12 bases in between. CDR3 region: CASSLDRELPYEQYF. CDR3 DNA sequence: TGTGCCAGCAGCTTGGACCGGGAGTTACCCTACGAGCAGTACTTC. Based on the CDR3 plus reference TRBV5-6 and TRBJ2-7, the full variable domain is DAGVTQSPTHLIKTRGQQVTLRCSPKSGHDTVSWYQQALGQGPQFIFQYYEEEERQRGNFPDRFSGHQFPNYSSELNVNALLLGDSALYLCASSLDRELPYEQYFGPGTRLTVT.

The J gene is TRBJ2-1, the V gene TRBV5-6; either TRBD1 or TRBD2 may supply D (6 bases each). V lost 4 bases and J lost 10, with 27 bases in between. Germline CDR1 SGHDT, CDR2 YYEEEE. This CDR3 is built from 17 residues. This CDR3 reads CASSPRSGGRWIVEQFF. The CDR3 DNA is TGTGCCAGCAGCCCCAGATCCGGGGGCCGGTGGATTGTCGAGCAGTTCTTC.

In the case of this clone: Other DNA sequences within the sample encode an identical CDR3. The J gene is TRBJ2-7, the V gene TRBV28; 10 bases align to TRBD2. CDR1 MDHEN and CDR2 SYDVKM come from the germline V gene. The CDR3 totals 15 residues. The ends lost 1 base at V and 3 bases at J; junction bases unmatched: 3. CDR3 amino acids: CASSLSASGSYEQYF. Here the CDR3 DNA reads TGTGCCAGCAGTTTATCGGCTAGCGGGAGCTACGAGCAGTACTTC.

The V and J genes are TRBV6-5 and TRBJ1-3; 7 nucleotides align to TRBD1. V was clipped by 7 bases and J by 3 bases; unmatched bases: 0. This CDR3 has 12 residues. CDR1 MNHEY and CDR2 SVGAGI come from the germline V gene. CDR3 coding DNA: TGTGCCAGCACAGGGGGTGGAAACACCATATATTTT. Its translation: CASTGGGNTIYF.

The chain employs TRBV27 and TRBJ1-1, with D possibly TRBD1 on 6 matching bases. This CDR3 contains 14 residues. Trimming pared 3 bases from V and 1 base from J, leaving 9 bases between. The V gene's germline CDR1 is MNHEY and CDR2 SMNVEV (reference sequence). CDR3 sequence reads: CASSLGHWNTEAFF. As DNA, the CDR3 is TGTGCCAGCAGTTTGGGACATTGGAACACTGAAGCTTTCTTT.

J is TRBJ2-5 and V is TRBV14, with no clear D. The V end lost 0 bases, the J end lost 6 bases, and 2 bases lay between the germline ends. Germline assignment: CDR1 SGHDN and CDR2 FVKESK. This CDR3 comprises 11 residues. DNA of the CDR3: TGTGCCAGCAGCCAAGATAAGACCCAGTACTTC. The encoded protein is CASSQDKTQYF.

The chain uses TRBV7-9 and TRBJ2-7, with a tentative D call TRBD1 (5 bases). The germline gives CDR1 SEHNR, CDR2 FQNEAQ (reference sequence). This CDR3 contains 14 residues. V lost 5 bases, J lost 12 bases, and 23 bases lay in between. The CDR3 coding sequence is TGTGCCAGCAGCCCACCCGACAGATCCAAGGCTCGGTACTTC. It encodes CASSPPDRSKARYF.

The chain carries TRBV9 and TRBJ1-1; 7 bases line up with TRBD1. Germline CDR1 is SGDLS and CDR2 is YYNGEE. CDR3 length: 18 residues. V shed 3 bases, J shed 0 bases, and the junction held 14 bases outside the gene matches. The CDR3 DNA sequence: TGTGCCAGCAGCGCAAGGGACAGTGGGTACGAGATGAACACTGAAGCTTTCTTT. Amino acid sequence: CASSARDSGYEMNTEAFF.

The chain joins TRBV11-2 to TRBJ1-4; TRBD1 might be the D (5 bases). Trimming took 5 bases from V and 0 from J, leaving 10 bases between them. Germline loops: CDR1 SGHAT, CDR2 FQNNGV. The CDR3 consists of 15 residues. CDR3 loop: CASSRRGATNEKLFF. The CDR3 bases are TGTGCCAGCAGCCGAAGGGGTGCAACTAATGAAAAACTGTTTTTT.

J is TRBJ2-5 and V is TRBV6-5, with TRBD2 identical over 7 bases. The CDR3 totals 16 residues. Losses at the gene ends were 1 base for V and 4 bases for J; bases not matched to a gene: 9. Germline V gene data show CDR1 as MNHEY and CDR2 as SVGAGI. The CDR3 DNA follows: TGTGCCAGCAGTTACTTCTGGGAGGGGCCAGCAGAGACCCAGTACTTC. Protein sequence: CASSYFWEGPAETQYF.

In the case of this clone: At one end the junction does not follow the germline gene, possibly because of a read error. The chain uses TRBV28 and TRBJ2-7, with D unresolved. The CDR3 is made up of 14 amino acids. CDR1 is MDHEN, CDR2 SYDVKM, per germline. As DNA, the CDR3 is TGTGCCAGCCTCCCGGAGATTTTTTCCTCCGAGCAGTACTTC. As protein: CASLPEIFSSEQYF.

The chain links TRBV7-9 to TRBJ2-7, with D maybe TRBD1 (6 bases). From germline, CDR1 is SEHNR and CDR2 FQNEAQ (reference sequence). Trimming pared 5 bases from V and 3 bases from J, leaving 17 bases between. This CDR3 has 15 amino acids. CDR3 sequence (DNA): TGTGCCAGCAGCCACCCCGCCAGGGGCAGCTACGAGCAGTACTTC. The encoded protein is CASSHPARGSYEQYF. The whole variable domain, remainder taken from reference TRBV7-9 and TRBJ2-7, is DTGVSQNPRHKITKRGQNVTFRCDPISEHNRLYWYRQTLGQGPEFLTYFQNEAQLEKSRLLSDRFSAERPKGSFSTLEIQRTEQGDSAMYLCASSHPARGSYEQYFGPGTRLTVT.

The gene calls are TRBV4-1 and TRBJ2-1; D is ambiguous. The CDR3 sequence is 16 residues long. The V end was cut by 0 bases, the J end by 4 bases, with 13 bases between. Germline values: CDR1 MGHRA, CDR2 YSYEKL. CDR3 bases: TGCGCCAGCAGCCAAGATTGGCTGACCCAGTACAATGAGCAGTTCTTC. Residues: CASSQDWLTQYNEQFF.

CDR3 DNA sequence: TGTGCCAGCAGCTTGGGGCAGGGCCGAGGCTACACCTTC. Translated, it gives CASSLGQGRGYTF. The V call is TRBV5-6, the J call TRBJ1-2, with a tentative D call TRBD1 (5 bases). Germline lookup yields CDR1 SGHDT and CDR2 YYEEEE. Trimming shortened V by 0 bases and J by 8 bases, and 11 bases separated the two germline ends. This CDR3 has 13 residues.

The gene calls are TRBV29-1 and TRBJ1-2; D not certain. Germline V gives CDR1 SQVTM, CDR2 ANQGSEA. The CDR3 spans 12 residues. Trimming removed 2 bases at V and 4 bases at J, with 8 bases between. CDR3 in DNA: TGCAGCGTTGAATCACAGTCCTATGGCTACACCTTC. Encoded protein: CSVESQSYGYTF.

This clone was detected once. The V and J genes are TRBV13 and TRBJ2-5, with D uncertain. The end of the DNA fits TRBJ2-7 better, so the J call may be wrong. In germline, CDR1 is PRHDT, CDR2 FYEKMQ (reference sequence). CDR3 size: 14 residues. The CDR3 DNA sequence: TGTGCCAGCAGCCCCATCCGGAAGTCCTACGAGCAGTACTTC. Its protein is CASSPIRKSYEQYF.

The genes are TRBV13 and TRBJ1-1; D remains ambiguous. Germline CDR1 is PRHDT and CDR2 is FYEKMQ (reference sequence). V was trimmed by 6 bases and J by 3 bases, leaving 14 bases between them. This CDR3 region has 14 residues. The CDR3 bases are TGTGCCAGCAGATTCGAGTCGGAGTACACTGAAGCTTTCTTT. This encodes CASRFESEYTEAFF.

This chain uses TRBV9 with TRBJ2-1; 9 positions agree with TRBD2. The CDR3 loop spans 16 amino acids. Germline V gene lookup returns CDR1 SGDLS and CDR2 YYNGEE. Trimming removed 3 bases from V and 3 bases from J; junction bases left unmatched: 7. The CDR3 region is CASSDSTSGYYNEQFF. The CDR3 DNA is TGTGCCAGCAGCGACTCGACTAGCGGTTACTACAATGAGCAGTTCTTC.

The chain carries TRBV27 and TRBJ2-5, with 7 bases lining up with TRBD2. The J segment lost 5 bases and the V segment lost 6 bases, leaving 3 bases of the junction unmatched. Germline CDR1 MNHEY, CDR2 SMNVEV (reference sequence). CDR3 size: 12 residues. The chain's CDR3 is CASRGGSETQYF. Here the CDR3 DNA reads TGTGCCAGCAGGGGGGGGTCCGAGACCCAGTACTTC.

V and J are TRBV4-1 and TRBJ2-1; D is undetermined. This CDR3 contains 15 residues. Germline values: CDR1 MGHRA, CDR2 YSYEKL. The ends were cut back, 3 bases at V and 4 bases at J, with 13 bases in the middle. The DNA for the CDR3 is TGCGCCAGCAGCCATGTGGGGATCGATTACAATGAGCAGTTCTTC. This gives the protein CASSHVGIDYNEQFF.

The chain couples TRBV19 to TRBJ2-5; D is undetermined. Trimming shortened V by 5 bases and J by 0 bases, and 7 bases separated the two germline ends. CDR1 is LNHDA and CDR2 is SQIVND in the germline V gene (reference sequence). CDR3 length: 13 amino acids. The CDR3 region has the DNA TGTGCCAGTAGTCCAGAGTACCAAGAGACCCAGTACTTC. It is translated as CASSPEYQETQYF.

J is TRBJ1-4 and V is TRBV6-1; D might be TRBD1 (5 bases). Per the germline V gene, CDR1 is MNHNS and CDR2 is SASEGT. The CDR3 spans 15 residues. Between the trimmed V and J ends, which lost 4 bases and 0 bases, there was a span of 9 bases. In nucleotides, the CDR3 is TGTGCCAGCAGTGGGGGGGTGGCAACTAATGAAAAACTGTTTTTT. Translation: CASSGGVATNEKLFF.